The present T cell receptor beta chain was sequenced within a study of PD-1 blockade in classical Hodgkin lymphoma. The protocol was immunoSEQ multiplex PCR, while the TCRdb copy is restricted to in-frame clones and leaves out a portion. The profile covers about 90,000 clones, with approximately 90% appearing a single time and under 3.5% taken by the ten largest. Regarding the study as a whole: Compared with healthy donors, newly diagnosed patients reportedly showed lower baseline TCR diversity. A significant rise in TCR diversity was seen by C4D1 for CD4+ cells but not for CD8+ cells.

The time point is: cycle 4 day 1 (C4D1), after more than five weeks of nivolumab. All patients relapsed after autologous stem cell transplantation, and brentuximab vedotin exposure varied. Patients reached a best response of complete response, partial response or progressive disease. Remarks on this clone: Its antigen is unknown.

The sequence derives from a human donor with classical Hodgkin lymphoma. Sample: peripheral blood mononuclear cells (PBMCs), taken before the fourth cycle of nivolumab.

CDR3 nucleotide sequence: TGTGCCAGCAGCTTAGCGGGTGAAGCTTTCTTT. Its translation: CASSLAGEAFF. The chain employs TRBV11-1 and TRBJ1-1; D ambiguous. Per the germline V gene, CDR1 is SGHAT and CDR2 is FQDESV (reference sequence). V was clipped by 0 bases and J by 7 bases, with 3 bases between them. There are 11 residues in the CDR3. The whole variable domain, filled in from reference TRBV11-1 and TRBJ1-1, reads EAEVAQSPRYKITEKSQAVAFWCDPISGHATLYWYRQILGQGPELLVQFQDESVVDDSQLPKDRFSAERLKGVDSTLKIQPAELGDSAMYLCASSLAGEAFFGQGTRLTVV.